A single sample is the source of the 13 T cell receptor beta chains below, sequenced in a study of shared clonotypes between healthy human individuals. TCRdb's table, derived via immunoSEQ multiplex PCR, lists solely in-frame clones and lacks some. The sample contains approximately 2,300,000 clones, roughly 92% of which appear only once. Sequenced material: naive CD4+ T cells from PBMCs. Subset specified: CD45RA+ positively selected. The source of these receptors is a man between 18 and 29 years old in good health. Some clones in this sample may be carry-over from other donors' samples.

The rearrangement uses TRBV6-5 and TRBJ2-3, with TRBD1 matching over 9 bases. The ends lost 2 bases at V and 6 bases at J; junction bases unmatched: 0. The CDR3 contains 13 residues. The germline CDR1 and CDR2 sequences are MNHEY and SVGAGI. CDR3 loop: CASSYGQGDTQYF. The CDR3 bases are TGTGCCAGCAGTTACGGACAGGGGGATACGCAGTATTTT.

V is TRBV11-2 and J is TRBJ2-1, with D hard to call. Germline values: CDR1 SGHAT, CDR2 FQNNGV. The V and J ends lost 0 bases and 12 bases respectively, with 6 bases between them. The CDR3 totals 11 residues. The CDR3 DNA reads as TGTGCCAGCAGCTTAGATCAGGTGCAGTTCTTC. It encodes CASSLDQVQFF.

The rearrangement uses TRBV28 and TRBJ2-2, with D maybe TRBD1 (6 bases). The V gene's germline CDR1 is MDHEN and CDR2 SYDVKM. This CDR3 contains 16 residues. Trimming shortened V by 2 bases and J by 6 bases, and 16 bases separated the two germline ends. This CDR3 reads CASSLGGQGWAGELFF. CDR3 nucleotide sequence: TGTGCCAGCAGTTTAGGAGGTCAGGGGTGGGCCGGGGAGCTGTTTTTT. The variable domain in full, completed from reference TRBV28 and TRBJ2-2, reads DVKVTQSSRYLVKRTGEKVFLECVQDMDHENMFWYRQDPGLGLRLIYFSYDVKMKEKGDIPEGYSVSREKKERFSLILESASTNQTSMYLCASSLGGQGWAGELFFGEGSRLTVL.

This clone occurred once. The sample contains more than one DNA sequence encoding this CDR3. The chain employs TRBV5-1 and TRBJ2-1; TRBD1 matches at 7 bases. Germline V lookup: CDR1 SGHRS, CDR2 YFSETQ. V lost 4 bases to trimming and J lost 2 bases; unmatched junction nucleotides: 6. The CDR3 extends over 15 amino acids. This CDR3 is CASSLDRVPYNEQFF. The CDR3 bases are TGCGCCAGCAGCCTAGACAGGGTTCCCTACAATGAGCAGTTCTTC.

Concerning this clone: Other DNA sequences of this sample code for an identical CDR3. CDR3 region: CASSPGQEGTEAFF. The CDR3, as DNA: TGTGCCAGCTCACCAGGCCAGGAAGGTACTGAAGCTTTCTTT. The chain employs TRBV18 and TRBJ1-1; D gene ambiguous. Germline CDR1 and CDR2: KGHSH and LQKENI. V was clipped by 2 bases and J by 5 bases, with 12 bases between them. This CDR3 is built from 14 residues.

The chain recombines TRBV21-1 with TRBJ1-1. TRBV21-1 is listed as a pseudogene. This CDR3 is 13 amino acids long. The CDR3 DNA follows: TGTGCCAGCACCACTTACGAAAAAGGCAAGGCTTTCTTT. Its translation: CASTTYEKGKAFF.

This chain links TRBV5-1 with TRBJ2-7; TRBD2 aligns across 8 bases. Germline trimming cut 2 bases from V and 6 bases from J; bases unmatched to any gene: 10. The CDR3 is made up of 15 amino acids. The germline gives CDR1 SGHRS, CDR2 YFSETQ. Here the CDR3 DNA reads TGCGCCAGCAGCTTATTAGGAGCGGGAGTACGCGAGCAGTACTTC. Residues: CASSLLGAGVREQYF.

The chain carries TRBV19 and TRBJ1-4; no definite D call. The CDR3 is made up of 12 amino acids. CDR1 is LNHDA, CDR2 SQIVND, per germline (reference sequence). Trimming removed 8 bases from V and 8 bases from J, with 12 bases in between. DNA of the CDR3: TGTGCCAGTGACCGGGTTGGAGAAAAACTGTTTTTT. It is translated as CASDRVGEKLFF.

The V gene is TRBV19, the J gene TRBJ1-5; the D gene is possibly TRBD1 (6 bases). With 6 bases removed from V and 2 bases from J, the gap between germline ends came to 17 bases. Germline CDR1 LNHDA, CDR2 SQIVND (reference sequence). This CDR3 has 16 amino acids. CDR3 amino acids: CASRSRGGAGNQPQHF. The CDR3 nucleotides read TGTGCCAGTAGGTCCAGAGGGGGGGCCGGCAATCAGCCCCAGCATTTT.

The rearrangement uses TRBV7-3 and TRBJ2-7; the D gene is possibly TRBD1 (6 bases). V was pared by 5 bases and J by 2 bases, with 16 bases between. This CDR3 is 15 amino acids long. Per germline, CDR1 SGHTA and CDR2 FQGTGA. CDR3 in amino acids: CASSRTGSLAYEQYF. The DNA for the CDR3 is TGTGCCAGCAGCCGAACAGGGAGTCTTGCCTACGAGCAGTACTTC. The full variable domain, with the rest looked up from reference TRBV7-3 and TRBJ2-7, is GAGVSQTPSNKVTEKGKYVELRCDPISGHTALYWYRQSLGQGPEFLIYFQGTGAADDSGLPNDRFFAVRPEGSVSTLKIQRTERGDSAVYLCASSRTGSLAYEQYFGPGTRLTVT.

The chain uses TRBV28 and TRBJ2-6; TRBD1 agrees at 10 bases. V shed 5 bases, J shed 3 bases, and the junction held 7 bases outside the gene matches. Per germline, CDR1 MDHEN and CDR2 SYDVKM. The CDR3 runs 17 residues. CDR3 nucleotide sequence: TGTGCCAGCAGTACCGGGACAGGGGTATTTGGGGCCAACGTCCTGACTTTC. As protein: CASSTGTGVFGANVLTF.

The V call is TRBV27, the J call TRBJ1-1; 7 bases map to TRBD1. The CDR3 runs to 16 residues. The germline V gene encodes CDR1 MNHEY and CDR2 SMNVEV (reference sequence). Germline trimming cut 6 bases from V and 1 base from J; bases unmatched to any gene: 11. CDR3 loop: CASSRITGAGNTEAFF. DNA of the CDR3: TGTGCCAGCAGCCGAATAACAGGGGCGGGGAACACTGAAGCTTTCTTT.

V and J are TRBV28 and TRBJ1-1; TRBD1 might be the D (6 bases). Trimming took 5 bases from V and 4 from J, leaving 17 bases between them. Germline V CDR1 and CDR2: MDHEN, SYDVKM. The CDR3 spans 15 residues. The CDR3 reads CASSPPQGRFTEAFF. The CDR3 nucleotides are TGTGCCAGCAGTCCCCCACAGGGTAGGTTCACTGAAGCTTTCTTT.